This T cell receptor beta chain was sequenced during a study of T cells after yellow fever vaccination. Study as a whole: For low cell numbers, libraries were made with SMART-Seq v4 Ultra Low Input.

Whole-study results and caveats: Post-booster samples contained most primary-vaccination clones (more than 95% CD4, around 88% CD8). Weaker overall, the secondary response nonetheless peaked faster (day 5 versus 15). Although most clonotypes did not, a small share appeared in both CD4 and CD8 compartments.

From germline, CDR1 is MNHEY and CDR2 SVGAGI. The CDR3 is 19 amino acids. Trimming shortened V by 2 bases and J by 5 bases, and 26 bases separated the two germline ends. To note about this clonotype: Its matching antigen is unknown.

Via MiXCR, TCRdb re-called the 5' RACE reads, giving one row per CDR3 protein. The sample contains some 340,000 distinct CDR3 sequences, about 4% of which appear only once. The sequence derives from a man between 18 and 29 years old who received the YFV17D yellow fever vaccine. The sample here was PBMCs, taken 5 days after the yellow fever booster vaccination. The V call is TRBV6-5, the J call TRBJ2-3; the D gene is possibly TRBD2 (5 bases). This CDR3 reads CASSYTLYASRSGGDTQYF. In DNA, the CDR3 is TGTGCCAGCAGTTACACCCTCTACGCTAGCAGGTCCGGAGGAGATACGCAGTATTTT.